This T cell receptor (beta chain) appears in the sequencing data of a study of T-cell memory formation after mild COVID-19. At the level of the study: Most TCR clusters belonged to a single donor.

This CDR3 contains 15 residues. With 6 bases removed from V and 0 bases from J, the gap between germline ends came to 14 bases. The germline V gene has CDR1 ENHRY and CDR2 SYGVKD. As regards this clonotype: Its antigen is unidentified.

Barcoded TCR alpha and TCR beta cDNA libraries with UMIs came from 5'RACE using constant-segment primers. TCRdb passed the 5' RACE reads through MiXCR, listing each CDR3 protein once. The table lists 350,000 to 400,000 distinct CDR3 sequences, around 21% of them singletons, with under 15% in the top ten. General study findings and limits: Most CD4+ clones that shrank were in CM and EM, while CD8+ ones turned up in EMRA.

This sequence was found in an adult woman who had mild COVID-19 (a few samples of this study predate the infection). Cell type and time point are not known. The gene calls are TRBV10-3 and TRBJ1-2; D is ambiguous. The sample was PBMCs or a T cell subset sorted from them (not recorded which). CDR3 loop: CAIRESDGPNYGYTF. CDR3 DNA sequence: TGTGCCATCAGAGAAAGTGACGGTCCTAACTATGGCTACACCTTC.